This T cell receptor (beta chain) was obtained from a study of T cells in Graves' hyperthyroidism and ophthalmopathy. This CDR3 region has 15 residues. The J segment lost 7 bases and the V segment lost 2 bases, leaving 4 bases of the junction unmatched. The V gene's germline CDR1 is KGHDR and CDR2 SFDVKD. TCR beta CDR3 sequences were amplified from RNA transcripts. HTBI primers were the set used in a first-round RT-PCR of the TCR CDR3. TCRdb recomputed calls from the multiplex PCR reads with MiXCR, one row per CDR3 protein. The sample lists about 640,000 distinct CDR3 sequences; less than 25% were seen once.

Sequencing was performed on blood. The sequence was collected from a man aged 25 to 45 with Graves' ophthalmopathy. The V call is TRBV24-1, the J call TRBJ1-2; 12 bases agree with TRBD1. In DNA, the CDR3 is TGTGCCACCAGTGATTCCGGGACAGGGGGCTCTGGCTACACCTTC. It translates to CATSDSGTGGSGYTF.